The clone carrying this TCR beta chain occurred many times. Antigen specificity is unknown. Clinicians diagnosed patients from clinical symptoms, serum thyroxine and TRAb, thyroid ultrasound and orbital computed tomography. This specimen comes from a study of T cells in Graves' hyperthyroidism and ophthalmopathy. Study-wide context: Any treatment followed the collection of peripheral blood at initial diagnosis. Study observations and caveats: Expanded thyroid clonotypes (above 0.001) were mostly also found in blood. Stable hyperthyroidism and ophthalmopathy were separated using 13 V-J signatures.

Amplified TCR beta CDR3 regions derived from RNA transcripts. With the HTBI primer set, the TCR CDR3 went through a first round of RT-PCR. MiXCR, applied by TCRdb to the multiplex PCR reads, yields one record per CDR3 protein. The table records under 250,000 distinct CDR3 sequences, under 20% of them present only once. The CDR3 is made up of 15 amino acids. V was cut by 5 bases and J by 10 bases, with 21 bases left in between. Germline CDR1 is SGHNT and CDR2 is YENEEA. The chain recombines TRBV11-3 with TRBJ2-1, with D perhaps TRBD1 or TRBD2 (5 bases each). Sample: blood. This clonotype was obtained from a man over 45 with Graves' hyperthyroidism. The CDR3 sequence is CASSPSRDPRGEQFF. In DNA form, the CDR3 reads TGTGCCAGCAGCCCTTCCCGGGACCCCCGAGGGGAGCAGTTCTTC.